This entry concerns a single T cell receptor (beta chain). The target antigen is unknown. 5'RACE primed from the constant segment yielded TCR alpha and TCR beta cDNA libraries bearing sample barcodes and UMIs. MiXCR was run by TCRdb on the 5' RACE reads, yielding one entry per CDR3 protein. Here the sample spans around 320,000 distinct CDR3 sequences, 25% to 30% being singletons. The sample originates from a study of T-cell memory formation after mild COVID-19. Overall study: Across donors, TCR clusters were largely donor specific.

The CDR3 runs 14 residues. After removal of 4 bases from V and 5 bases from J, the junction contained 3 bases not matched to a gene. Per germline, CDR1 MNHEY and CDR2 SVGAGI. General observations from the study: CD4+ contracting clones were found mainly in CM and EM, and CD8+ ones in EMRA. Clones contracting day 15 to 85 were balanced CD4/CD8; later expanders leaned CD4+.

The sequenced sample consisted of PBMCs or a T cell subset sorted from them (not recorded which). The V and J genes are TRBV6-5 and TRBJ2-5; 11 bases are a match to TRBD2. This receptor was obtained from an adult woman who had mild COVID-19 (a few samples of this study predate the infection). Cell type and time point are not known. The CDR3 DNA reads as TGTGCCAGCAGTTTAGCGGGGGGGATCGAGACCCAGTACTTC. Translation: CASSLAGGIETQYF.